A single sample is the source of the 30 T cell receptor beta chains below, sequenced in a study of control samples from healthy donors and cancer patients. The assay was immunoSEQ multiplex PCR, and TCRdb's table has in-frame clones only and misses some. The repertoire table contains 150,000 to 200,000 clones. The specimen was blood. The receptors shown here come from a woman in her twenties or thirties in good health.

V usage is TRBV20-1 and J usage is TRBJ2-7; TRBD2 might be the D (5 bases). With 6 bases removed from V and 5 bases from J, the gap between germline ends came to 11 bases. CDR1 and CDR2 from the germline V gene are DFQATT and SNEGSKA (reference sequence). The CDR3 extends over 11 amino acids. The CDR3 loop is CSARRGNEQYF. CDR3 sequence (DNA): TGCAGTGCCCGACGGGGAAACGAGCAGTACTTC.

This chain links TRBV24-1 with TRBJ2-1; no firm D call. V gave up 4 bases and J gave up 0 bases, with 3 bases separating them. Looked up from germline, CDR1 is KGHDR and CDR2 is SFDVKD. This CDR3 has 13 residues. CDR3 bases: TGTGCCACCAGTGAGAGCTCCTACAATGAGCAGTTCTTC. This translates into CATSESSYNEQFF.

The CDR3 reads CASSRDPVNGASASGGANEQFF. CDR3 nucleotide sequence: TGTGCCAGCAGCCGGGACCCTGTTAATGGGGCATCCGCTAGCGGGGGGGCTAATGAGCAGTTCTTC. The chain is built from TRBV21-1 and TRBJ2-1; TRBD2 is the table's D call, not checked against the DNA. TRBV21-1 is recorded as a pseudogene. CDR3 length: 22 amino acids.

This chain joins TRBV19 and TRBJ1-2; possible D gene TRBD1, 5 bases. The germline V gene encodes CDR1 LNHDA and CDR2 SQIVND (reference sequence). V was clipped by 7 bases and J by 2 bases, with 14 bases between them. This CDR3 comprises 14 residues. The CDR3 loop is CASMGTIVNYGYTF. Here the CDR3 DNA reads TGTGCCAGTATGGGGACCATAGTAAACTATGGCTACACCTTC.

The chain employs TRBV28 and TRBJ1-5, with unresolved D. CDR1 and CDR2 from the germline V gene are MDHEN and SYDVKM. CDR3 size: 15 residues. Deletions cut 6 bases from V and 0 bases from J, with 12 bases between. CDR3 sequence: CASSLATASNQPQHF. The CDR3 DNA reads TGTGCCAGCAGCCTCGCGACGGCTAGCAATCAGCCCCAGCATTTT.

The CDR3 sequence: CASSQELAGGTDTQYF. The CDR3 nucleotides read TGCGCCAGCAGCCAAGAACTAGCGGGGGGGACAGATACGCAGTATTTT. The genes are TRBV4-1 and TRBJ2-3; 13 bases align to TRBD2. The CDR3 covers 16 residues. The trim removed 0 bases at V and 3 bases at J, leaving 0 bases unmatched. Germline CDR1 and CDR2: MGHRA and YSYEKL.

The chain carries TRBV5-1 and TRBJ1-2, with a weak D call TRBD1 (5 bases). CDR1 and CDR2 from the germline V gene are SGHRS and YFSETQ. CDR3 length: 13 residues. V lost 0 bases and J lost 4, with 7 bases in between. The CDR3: CASSLGGIYGYTF. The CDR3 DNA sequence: TGCGCCAGCAGCTTGGGGGGGATCTATGGCTACACCTTC.

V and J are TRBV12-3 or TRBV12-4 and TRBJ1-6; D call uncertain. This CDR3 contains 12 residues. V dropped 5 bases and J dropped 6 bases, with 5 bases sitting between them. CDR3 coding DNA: TGTGCCAGCAGTATGAGTAATTCACCCCTCCACTTT. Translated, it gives CASSMSNSPLHF.

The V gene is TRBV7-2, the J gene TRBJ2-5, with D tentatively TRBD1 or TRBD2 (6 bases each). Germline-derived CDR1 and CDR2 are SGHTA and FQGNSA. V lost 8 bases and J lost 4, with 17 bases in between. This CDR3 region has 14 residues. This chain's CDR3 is CASGLNGTPETQYF. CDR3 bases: TGTGCCAGCGGACTAAACGGGACACCAGAGACCCAGTACTTC.

The CDR3 DNA reads TGTGCCAGCAGCCCGCTCTGGGAGCCCCAGCATTTT. It codes for CASSPLWEPQHF. This chain joins TRBV28 and TRBJ1-5; no reliable D call. Germline V lookup: CDR1 MDHEN, CDR2 SYDVKM. The CDR3 consists of 12 residues. The V end was cut by 6 bases, the J end by 8 bases, with 11 bases between.

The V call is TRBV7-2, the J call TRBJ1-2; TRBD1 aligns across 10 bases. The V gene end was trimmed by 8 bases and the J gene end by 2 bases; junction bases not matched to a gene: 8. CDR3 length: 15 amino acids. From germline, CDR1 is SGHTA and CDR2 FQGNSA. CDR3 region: CASRSMTGGNYGYTF. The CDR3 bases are TGTGCCAGCCGATCGATGACAGGGGGCAACTATGGCTACACCTTC.

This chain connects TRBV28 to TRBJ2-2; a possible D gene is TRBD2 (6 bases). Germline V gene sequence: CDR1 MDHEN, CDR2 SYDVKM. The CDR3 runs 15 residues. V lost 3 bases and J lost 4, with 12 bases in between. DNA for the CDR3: TGTGCCAGCAGTTTTCTTTCCGGGGGCACCGGGGAGCTGTTTTTT. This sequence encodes CASSFLSGGTGELFF.

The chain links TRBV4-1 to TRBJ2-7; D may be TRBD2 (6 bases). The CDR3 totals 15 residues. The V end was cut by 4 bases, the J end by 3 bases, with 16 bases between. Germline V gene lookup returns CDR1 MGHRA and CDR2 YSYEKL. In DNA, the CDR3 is TGCGCCAGCAGCCCCTTGGGGGGAAGGAGCTACGAGCAGTACTTC. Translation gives CASSPLGGRSYEQYF.

CDR3 in amino acids: CASSVDRGLYEQYF. DNA for the CDR3: TGTGCCAGCAGCGTAGACAGGGGCCTCTACGAGCAGTACTTC. The chain is built from TRBV9 and TRBJ2-7, with 7 nucleotides matching TRBD1. This CDR3 region has 14 residues. The germline V gene has CDR1 SGDLS and CDR2 YYNGEE. After removal of 0 bases from V and 3 bases from J, the junction contained 3 bases not matched to a gene.

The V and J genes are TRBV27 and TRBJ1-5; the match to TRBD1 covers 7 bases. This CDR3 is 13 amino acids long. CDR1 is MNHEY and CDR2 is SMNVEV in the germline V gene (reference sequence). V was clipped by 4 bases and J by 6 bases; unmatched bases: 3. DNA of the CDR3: TGTGCCAGCAGTTCGGCAGGGGGTCAGCCCCAGCATTTT. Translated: CASSSAGGQPQHF.

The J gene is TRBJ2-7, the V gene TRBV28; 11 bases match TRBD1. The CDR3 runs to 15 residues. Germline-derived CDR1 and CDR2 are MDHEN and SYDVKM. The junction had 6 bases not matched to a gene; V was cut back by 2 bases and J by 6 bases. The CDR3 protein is CASSLIMDRGLEQYF. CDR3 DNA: TGTGCCAGCAGTTTAATAATGGACAGGGGGCTCGAGCAGTACTTC. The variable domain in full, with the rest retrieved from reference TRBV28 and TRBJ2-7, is DVKVTQSSRYLVKRTGEKVFLECVQDMDHENMFWYRQDPGLGLRLIYFSYDVKMKEKGDIPEGYSVSREKKERFSLILESASTNQTSMYLCASSLIMDRGLEQYFGPGTRLTVT.

Here the CDR3 DNA reads TGTGCCAGCAGTGGCGAGGGGGAAAAACTGTTTTTT. Its protein is CASSGEGEKLFF. The chain employs TRBV25-1 and TRBJ1-4, with D maybe TRBD1 (5 bases). Germline lookup yields CDR1 MGHDK and CDR2 SYGVNS. Trimming stripped 4 bases from V and 8 bases from J, with 8 bases between. The CDR3 is made up of 12 amino acids.

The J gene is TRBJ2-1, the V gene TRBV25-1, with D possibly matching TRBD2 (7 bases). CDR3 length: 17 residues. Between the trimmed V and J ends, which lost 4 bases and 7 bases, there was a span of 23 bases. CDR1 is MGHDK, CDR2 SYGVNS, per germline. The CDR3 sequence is CASSAIGGGAGGNEQFF. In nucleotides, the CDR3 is TGTGCCAGCAGTGCTATCGGAGGGGGGGCAGGAGGTAATGAGCAGTTCTTC.

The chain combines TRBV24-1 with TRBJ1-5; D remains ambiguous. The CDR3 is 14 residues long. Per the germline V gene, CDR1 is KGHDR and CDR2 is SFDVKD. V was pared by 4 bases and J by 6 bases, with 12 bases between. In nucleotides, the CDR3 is TGTGCCACCAGTGACCCTCACTTAGGTCAGCCCCAGCATTTT. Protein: CATSDPHLGQPQHF.

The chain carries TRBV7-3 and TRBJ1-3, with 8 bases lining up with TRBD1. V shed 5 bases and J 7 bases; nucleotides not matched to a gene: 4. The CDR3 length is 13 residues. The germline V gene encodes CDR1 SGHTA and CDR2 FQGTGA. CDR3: CASSTYRGNTIYF. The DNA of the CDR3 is TGTGCCAGCAGCACCTACAGGGGGAACACCATATATTTT.

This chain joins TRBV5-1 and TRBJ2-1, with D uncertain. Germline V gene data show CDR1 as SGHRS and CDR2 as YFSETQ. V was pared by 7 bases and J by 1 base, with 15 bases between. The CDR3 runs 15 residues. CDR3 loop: CASGVPGQSYNEQFF. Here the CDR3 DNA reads TGCGCCAGCGGGGTACCGGGCCAATCCTACAATGAGCAGTTCTTC. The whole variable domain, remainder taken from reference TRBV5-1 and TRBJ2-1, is KAGVTQTPRYLIKTRGQQVTLSCSPISGHRSVSWYQQTPGQGLQFLFEYFSETQRNKGNFPGRFSGRQFSNSRSEMNVSTLELGDSALYLCASGVPGQSYNEQFFGPGTRLTVL.

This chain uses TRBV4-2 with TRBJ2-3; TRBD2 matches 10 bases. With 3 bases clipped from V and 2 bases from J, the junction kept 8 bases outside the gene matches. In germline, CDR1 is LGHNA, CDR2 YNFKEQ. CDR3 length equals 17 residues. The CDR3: CASSQWGTSDDTDTQYF. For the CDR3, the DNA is TGTGCCAGCAGCCAGTGGGGGACTAGCGACGACACAGATACGCAGTATTTT.

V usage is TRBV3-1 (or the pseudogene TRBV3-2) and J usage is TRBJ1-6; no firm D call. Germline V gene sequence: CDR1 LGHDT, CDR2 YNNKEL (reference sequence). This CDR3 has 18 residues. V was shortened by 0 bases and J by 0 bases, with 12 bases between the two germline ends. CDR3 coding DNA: TGTGCCAGCAGCCAAGATCGGATCGGCATCTCCTATAATTCACCCCTCCACTTT. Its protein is CASSQDRIGISYNSPLHF.

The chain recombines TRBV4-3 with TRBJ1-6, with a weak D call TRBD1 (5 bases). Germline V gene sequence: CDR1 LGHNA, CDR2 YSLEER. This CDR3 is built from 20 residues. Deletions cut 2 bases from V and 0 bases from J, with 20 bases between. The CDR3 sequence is CASSQFLQGGASSYNSPLHF. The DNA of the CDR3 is TGCGCCAGCAGCCAATTTCTTCAGGGAGGGGCTAGCTCCTATAATTCACCCCTCCACTTT.

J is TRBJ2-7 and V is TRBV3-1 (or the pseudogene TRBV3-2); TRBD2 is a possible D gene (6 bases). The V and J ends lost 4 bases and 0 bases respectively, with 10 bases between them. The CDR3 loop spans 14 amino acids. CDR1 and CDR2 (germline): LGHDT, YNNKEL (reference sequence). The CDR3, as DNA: TGTGCCAGCAGCCCGGGGGACGGCTCCTACGAGCAGTACTTC. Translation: CASSPGDGSYEQYF.

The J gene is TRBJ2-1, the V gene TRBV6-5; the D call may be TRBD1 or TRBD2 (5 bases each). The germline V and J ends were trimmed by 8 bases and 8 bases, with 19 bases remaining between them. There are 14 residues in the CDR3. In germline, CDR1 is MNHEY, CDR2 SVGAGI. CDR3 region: CASGGIAGRDEQFF. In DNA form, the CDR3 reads TGTGCCAGCGGGGGAATAGCAGGTCGCGATGAGCAGTTCTTC.

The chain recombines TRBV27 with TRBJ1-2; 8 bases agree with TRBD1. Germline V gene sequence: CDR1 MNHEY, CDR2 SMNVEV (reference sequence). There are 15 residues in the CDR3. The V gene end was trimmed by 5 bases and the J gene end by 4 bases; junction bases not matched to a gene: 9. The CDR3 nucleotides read TGTGCCAGCAGTAACTCAGGGGGCGACGGCTATGGCTACACCTTC. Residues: CASSNSGGDGYGYTF.

The CDR3 loop reads CASSPRQGATNEQFF. The CDR3 DNA sequence: TGCGCCAGCAGCCCCAGACAGGGGGCCACGAATGAGCAGTTCTTC. The chain couples TRBV4-1 to TRBJ2-1; 10 positions agree with TRBD1. This CDR3 region has 15 residues. Germline CDR1 is MGHRA and CDR2 is YSYEKL. The V gene end was trimmed by 4 bases and the J gene end by 7 bases; junction bases not matched to a gene: 7.

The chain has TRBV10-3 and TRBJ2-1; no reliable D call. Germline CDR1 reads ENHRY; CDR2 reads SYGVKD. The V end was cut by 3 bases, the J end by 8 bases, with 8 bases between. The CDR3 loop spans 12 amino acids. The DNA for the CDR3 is TGTGCCATCAGTGAAGACTTAGATGAGCAGTTCTTC. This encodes CAISEDLDEQFF.

The DNA for the CDR3 is TGTGCCAGCAGGGGGAGACAGGGCGGTTCACCCCTCCACTTT. Residues: CASRGRQGGSPLHF. The chain uses TRBV2 and TRBJ1-6, with TRBD1 matching over 7 bases. The germline V gene has CDR1 SNHLY and CDR2 FYNNEI. Trimming at V came to 6 bases and at J to 9 bases, leaving 8 bases not matched to a gene. The CDR3 loop spans 14 amino acids.